This T cell receptor (beta chain) comes out of a study of cytomegalovirus exposure and HLA in healthy donors (dated by TCRdb to about 2017). In the study overall: According to a later analysis, one platform produced both the 120 validation repertoires and the 700 or so repertoires of the first cohort. The study aimed to test whether signatures of past pathogen exposure could be identified by cataloging public T cell receptors. In addition to the first cohort of 666 subjects, a separate validation cohort of around 110 different subjects was used. To predict cytomegalovirus infection status, the study brought together high-throughput TCR immunosequencing, statistical association of individual TCRs with disease status, and machine learning.

Comment on this clone: The target of this receptor is not known. Per-nucleotide qualities are absent, and no much larger clonotype sits a single base away.

The protocol used for the library was the immunoSEQ multiplex PCR assay. Regarding the original processing steps: A statistical classification framework was built for diagnosing cytomegalovirus status from the catalog of TCR beta chain sequences. TCRdb mirrors the immuneACCESS table, restricted to in-frame sequences. Some clones are absent from its copies; in checked studies, under half trace to an unresolved V gene, and the reason for the others is unknown. That table supplies the V and J calls and clone size; D and trimming were determined from the DNA. Recorded for this sample are 200,000 or so clones; roughly 84% of them occurred a single time. The ten top clones hold 2% to 2.5% of the sample. Separate from the approximately 700-subject first cohort, the validation cohort of 95 to 150 subjects was the group to which the donors belonged. The paper's findings and limits, for the study overall: Cytomegalovirus status was reported to be diagnosed by the classifier with high specificity and sensitivity in both the original and validation cohorts. The authors suggested that the approach could potentially be extended to other disease states and immunological phenotypes. Most TCR sequences were observed very rarely across donors, whereas some public TCRs were present in many individuals. In vitro tests confirmed that a few of the cytomegalovirus-associated TCR beta chains recognize cytomegalovirus antigens. The validation cohort had no HLA typing available for a later analysis, so co-occurrence within that cohort was assessed over all 130 or so repertoires. Subsequent analysis determined that TCRs grouped into clusters in the first cohort also showed a tendency toward co-occurrence across the approximately 120 validation repertoires, and about 94% of cluster scores exceeded 0. The study listed 164 TCR beta chains as associated with cytomegalovirus.

The sequenced sample consisted of PBMCs. The sequence was collected from a young woman in good health and CMV-seropositive.

This receptor carries the CDR3 CASVAQITYEQYF. DNA sequence: TGTGCCAGCGTGGCACAGATCACCTACGAGCAGTACTTC. The receptor chain draws on TRBV6-5 and TRBJ2-7, with no confident D gene call. V gives up 8 bases and J gives up 2 bases, and the segment between their germline ends measures 13 bases. Looking up the germline V gene yields CDR1 MNHEY and CDR2 SVGAGI. CDR3 length: 13 amino acids, cysteine to phenylalanine. The kept DNA is CDR3 alone, 39 bases in frame from the first base.